A single sample is the source of the 32 T cell receptor beta chains below, sequenced in a study of blood T cell repertoires in COVID-19. TCRdb keeps only in-frame clones here, not all; method: immunoSEQ multiplex PCR. The data contain roughly 290,000 clones, around 87% of them singletons. Input material: peripheral blood. Receptors were obtained from a woman between 45 and 65 years old who had recovered from COVID-19.

The chain links TRBV27 to TRBJ2-7; D possibly corresponds to TRBD1 (6 bases). The V gene's germline CDR1 is MNHEY and CDR2 SMNVEV (reference sequence). The CDR3 extends over 15 amino acids. V gave up 8 bases and J gave up 2 bases, with 19 bases separating them. The CDR3 spells CASHRQGRSAYEQYF. In DNA form, the CDR3 reads TGTGCCAGCCACCGGCAGGGGCGGTCAGCCTACGAGCAGTACTTC.

The J gene is TRBJ2-1, the V gene TRBV10-2; perhaps TRBD2 as D (6 bases). The CDR3 is 15 residues long. CDR1 is WSHSY, CDR2 SAAADI, per germline. Trimming removed 3 bases from V and 3 bases from J, with 12 bases in between. Written as DNA, the CDR3 is TGCGCCAGCAGTGAAGTGGGGGGAAGCTACAATGAGCAGTTCTTC. It specifies CASSEVGGSYNEQFF.

The CDR3 region has the DNA TGTGCCAGCAGTTTAGGGACAGGGATCGCCGGGGAGCTGTTTTTT. This gives the protein CASSLGTGIAGELFF. The chain carries TRBV27 and TRBJ2-2, with 9 positions matching TRBD1. There are 15 residues in the CDR3. Germline values: CDR1 MNHEY, CDR2 SMNVEV (reference sequence). Trimming took 2 bases from V and 6 from J; bases not matched to a gene: 4.

V and J are TRBV7-8 and TRBJ1-2; 9 nucleotides match TRBD1. The CDR3 runs 13 residues. Germline CDR1 is SGHVS and CDR2 is FQNEAQ. V dropped 5 bases and J dropped 7; count of bases not matched to a gene: 5. The CDR3 sequence is CASSTRTGVGYTF. DNA for the CDR3: TGTGCCAGCAGCACGCGGACAGGGGTTGGCTACACCTTC.

CDR3 loop: CASSPPGREVGNTEAFF. In DNA, the CDR3 is TGTGCCAGCTCACCACCTGGGAGAGAAGTGGGAAACACTGAAGCTTTCTTT. This chain uses TRBV18 with TRBJ1-1; no reliable D call. The CDR3 length is 17 residues. Germline V lookup: CDR1 KGHSH, CDR2 LQKENI. V was pared by 0 bases and J by 2 bases, with 16 bases between.

This sequence joins TRBV28 and TRBJ1-1; D gene unclear. Germline V gene lookup returns CDR1 MDHEN and CDR2 SYDVKM. V lost 6 bases, J lost 3 bases, and 11 bases lay in between. This CDR3 comprises 13 residues. The CDR3 coding sequence is TGTGCCAGCAGCCCGGAGAGGGACACTGAAGCTTTCTTT. It translates to CASSPERDTEAFF.

The chain uses TRBV3-1 (or the pseudogene TRBV3-2) and TRBJ2-1, with TRBD1 matching over 11 bases. Germline V gene sequence: CDR1 LGHDT, CDR2 YNNKEL (reference sequence). This CDR3 is built from 14 residues. Germline trimming cut 4 bases from V and 9 bases from J; bases unmatched to any gene: 5. The CDR3 reads CASSRDRGVVEQFF. For the CDR3, the DNA is TGTGCCAGCAGCCGGGACAGGGGGGTGGTTGAGCAGTTCTTC.

This clone was counted a single time. The chain couples TRBV6-2 or TRBV6-3 to TRBJ2-5; D is uncertain. Trimming stripped 4 bases from V and 2 bases from J, with 5 bases between. Looked up from germline, CDR1 is MNHEY and CDR2 is SVGEGT. This CDR3 has 12 amino acids. The CDR3 loop reads CASSSSQETQYF. CDR3 in DNA: TGTGCCAGCAGTTCCAGTCAAGAGACCCAGTACTTC.

The rearrangement joins TRBV7-8 to TRBJ1-1; 11 bases line up with TRBD1. J gave up 0 bases and V 5 bases, and 14 bases lay outside the gene matches. The CDR3 is 19 residues long. Germline-derived CDR1 and CDR2 are SGHVS and FQNEAQ. Written as DNA, the CDR3 is TGTGCCAGCAGCGCTAGACCGGGACAGGGGGAGTCAATGAACACTGAAGCTTTCTTT. It yields the protein CASSARPGQGESMNTEAFF. The full variable domain, with the rest looked up from reference TRBV7-8 and TRBJ1-1, is GAGVSQSPRYKVAKRGQDVALRCDPISGHVSLFWYQQALGQGPEFLTYFQNEAQLDKSGLPSDRFFAERPEGSVSTLKIQRTQQEDSAVYLCASSARPGQGESMNTEAFFGQGTRLTVV.

This rearrangement joins TRBV18 to TRBJ1-3; D is uncertain. The germline V gene encodes CDR1 KGHSH and CDR2 LQKENI. With 6 bases removed from V and 2 bases from J, the gap between germline ends came to 11 bases. The length of the CDR3 is 14 residues. The CDR3: CASSSDSAGNTIYF. CDR3 in DNA: TGTGCCAGCTCCTCAGATTCCGCTGGAAACACCATATATTTT.

The CDR3 DNA sequence: TGTGCCATCAGTCCGAATATGGGGACAGCACCCTACGAGCAGTACTTC. It translates to CAISPNMGTAPYEQYF. The rearrangement links TRBV10-3 to TRBJ2-7, with TRBD1 matching 7 bases. With 5 bases clipped from V and 2 bases from J, the junction kept 12 bases outside the gene matches. The germline V gene has CDR1 ENHRY and CDR2 SYGVKD. CDR3 size: 16 residues.

CDR3 residues: CASSTDRGLRETQYF. The DNA of the CDR3 is TGTGCCAGCAGTACGGATAGGGGGTTACGGGAGACCCAGTACTTC. The chain uses TRBV6-6 and TRBJ2-5; D might be TRBD1 (6 bases). Trimming took 5 bases from V and 5 from J, leaving 18 bases between them. This CDR3 comprises 15 residues. Germline CDR1 and CDR2: MNHNY and SVGAGI (reference sequence).

The genes are TRBV24-1 and TRBJ2-5; no definite D call. Germline V gene lookup returns CDR1 KGHDR and CDR2 SFDVKD. This CDR3 spans 11 amino acids. V lost 9 bases and J lost 5, with 9 bases in between. CDR3 DNA sequence: TGTGCCACCGCGAGTGTCGAGACCCAGTACTTC. Residues: CATASVETQYF.

This chain links TRBV5-4 with TRBJ2-2, with D uncertain. The ends were cut back, 1 base at V and 6 bases at J, with 16 bases in the middle. Germline values: CDR1 SGHNT, CDR2 YYREEE (reference sequence). There are 16 residues in the CDR3. The DNA for the CDR3 is TGTGCCAGCAGCTTGTTCGCAGGCAGAAGGCCCGGGGAGCTGTTTTTT. Translated: CASSLFAGRRPGELFF. The full variable domain, in which reference TRBV5-4 and TRBJ2-2 provide the parts outside the CDR3, is ETGVTQSPTHLIKTRGQQVTLRCSSQSGHNTVSWYQQALGQGPQFIFQYYREEENGRGNFPPRFSGLQFPNYSSELNVNALELDDSALYLCASSLFAGRRPGELFFGEGSRLTVL.

This clone was detected only a few times. This sequence joins TRBV5-6 and TRBJ2-5; D perhaps matches TRBD1 (5 bases). The V and J ends lost 3 bases and 5 bases respectively, with 11 bases between them. Germline-derived CDR1 and CDR2 are SGHDT and YYEEEE. This CDR3 region has 13 residues. CDR3 in DNA: TGTGCCAGCAGCTCCGGACAAAGGGAGACCCAGTACTTC. Protein sequence: CASSSGQRETQYF.

The chain is built from TRBV6-5 and TRBJ1-2, with 8 bases identical to TRBD1. Germline CDR1 and CDR2: MNHEY and SVGAGI. V shed 4 bases, J shed 2 bases, and the junction held 9 bases outside the gene matches. The CDR3 is made up of 16 amino acids. In DNA form, the CDR3 reads TGTGCCAGCAGTTCAGGGCAGGGGGCGGGAAACTATGGCTACACCTTC. It is translated as CASSSGQGAGNYGYTF.

This clone was picked up one time. The chain combines TRBV27 with TRBJ1-1, with D maybe TRBD1 (5 bases). V lost 4 bases, J lost 1 base, and 13 bases lay in between. CDR1 and CDR2 (germline): MNHEY, SMNVEV (reference sequence). The CDR3 is made up of 15 amino acids. The CDR3 region has the DNA TGTGCCAGCAGTTCCCCGGCAGGGCGGAACACTGAAGCTTTCTTT. Its translation is CASSSPAGRNTEAFF.

The sample holds one count of this clone. This chain's CDR3 is CASSLASRQPQHF. The CDR3 DNA reads as TGTGCCAGCAGCTTAGCGTCCCGTCAGCCCCAGCATTTT. The rearrangement links TRBV7-2 to TRBJ1-5, with D hard to call. The length of the CDR3 is 13 residues. Germline-derived CDR1 and CDR2 are SGHTA and FQGNSA. Trimming removed 0 bases at V and 6 bases at J, with 6 bases between.

CDR3 DNA: TGTGCCATCAGTGAGACGGGACAGGTTTCCAACGAGCAGTACTTC. Its translation: CAISETGQVSNEQYF. The chain joins TRBV10-3 to TRBJ2-7; 8 bases are a match to TRBD1. The CDR3 is 15 amino acids. Losses at the gene ends were 2 bases for V and 5 bases for J; bases not matched to a gene: 8. Germline CDR1 is ENHRY and CDR2 is SYGVKD.

The rearrangement joins TRBV10-3 to TRBJ1-6, with unresolved D. Trimming removed 4 bases from V and 4 bases from J, with 8 bases in between. This CDR3 region has 14 residues. Germline lookup yields CDR1 ENHRY and CDR2 SYGVKD. The CDR3 here is CAISVENYNSPLHF. For the CDR3, the DNA is TGTGCCATCAGTGTGGAGAATTATAATTCACCCCTCCACTTT.

The chain joins TRBV19 to TRBJ1-1; a possible D gene is TRBD1 (5 bases). The CDR3 is 13 residues long. Trimming took 5 bases from V and 1 from J, leaving 8 bases between them. CDR1 LNHDA and CDR2 SQIVND come from the germline V gene (reference sequence). The DNA for the CDR3 is TGTGCCAGTAGTTCCCAGGGGAACACTGAAGCTTTCTTT. This codes for CASSSQGNTEAFF.

The V gene is TRBV4-3, the J gene TRBJ2-1; 8 bases fit TRBD2. After removal of 1 base from V and 4 bases from J, the junction contained 6 bases not matched to a gene. Germline V gene lookup returns CDR1 LGHNA and CDR2 YSLEER. The CDR3 is 16 residues long. The CDR3 DNA reads TGCGCCAGCAGCCAAGGAACGGGAGGGAGGTACAATGAGCAGTTCTTC. Translating it yields CASSQGTGGRYNEQFF.

This chain joins TRBV19 and TRBJ2-5, with D unclear. This CDR3 region has 13 residues. From germline, CDR1 is LNHDA and CDR2 SQIVND (reference sequence). Between the trimmed V and J ends, which lost 2 bases and 4 bases, there was a span of 8 bases. CDR3 DNA: TGTGCCAGTAGTATACTAGTTGGAGAGACCCAGTACTTC. Protein: CASSILVGETQYF. Full variable domain (remainder filled in from reference TRBV19 and TRBJ2-5): DGGITQSPKYLFRKEGQNVTLSCEQNLNHDAMYWYRQDPGQGLRLIYYSQIVNDFQKGDIAEGYSVSREKKESFPLTVTSAQKNPTAFYLCASSILVGETQYFGPGTRLLVL.

The chain couples TRBV28 to TRBJ1-1; 9 bases are shared with TRBD1. Germline values: CDR1 MDHEN, CDR2 SYDVKM. With V trimmed by 3 bases and J by 1 base, 6 bases remained unmatched. The length of the CDR3 is 16 residues. In DNA form, the CDR3 reads TGTGCCAGCAGTTTTATAAACAGGGGGCGGAACACTGAAGCTTTCTTT. Translation gives CASSFINRGRNTEAFF.

In DNA form, the CDR3 reads TGTGCCACCACCTCCCGGGCAGGGGGAATCTTAGACTATGGCTACACCTTC. It translates to CATTSRAGGILDYGYTF. The V gene is TRBV18, the J gene TRBJ1-2; 7 positions agree with TRBD1. V shed 10 bases and J 3 bases; nucleotides not matched to a gene: 20. In germline, CDR1 is KGHSH, CDR2 LQKENI. The CDR3 is 17 residues long.

CDR3 sequence reads: CASSRDRDGDEQYF. DNA of the CDR3: TGTGCCAGCAGCCGGGACAGGGATGGCGACGAGCAGTACTTC. The chain recombines TRBV7-2 with TRBJ2-7; 9 nucleotides agree with TRBD1. Unmatched junction bases numbered 7, after V lost 5 bases and J lost 5 bases. The CDR3 has 14 residues. Germline values: CDR1 SGHTA, CDR2 FQGNSA.

This sequence joins TRBV15 and TRBJ1-1, with TRBD1 matching over 7 bases. After removal of 5 bases from V and 9 bases from J, the junction contained 6 bases not matched to a gene. Germline V gives CDR1 LNHNV, CDR2 YYDKDF (reference sequence). The CDR3 length is 12 residues. The CDR3 sequence: CATSVGQTQAFF. The CDR3 DNA sequence: TGTGCCACCAGCGTGGGACAGACACAAGCTTTCTTT.

The chain employs TRBV29-1 and TRBJ2-3; TRBD2 matches 11 bases. Unmatched junction bases numbered 11, after V lost 4 bases and J lost 8 bases. This CDR3 is 15 amino acids long. Per the germline V gene, CDR1 is SQVTM and CDR2 is ANQGSEA. CDR3 residues: CSVGSSGGHTGTQYF. The CDR3 DNA sequence: TGCAGCGTTGGATCTAGCGGGGGGCACACGGGTACGCAGTATTTT.

The V gene is TRBV30, the J gene TRBJ1-2, with D hard to call. The ends were cut back, 0 bases at V and 0 bases at J, with 5 bases in the middle. Germline CDR1 GTSNPN, CDR2 SVGIG (reference sequence). The CDR3 has 13 residues. Here the CDR3 reads CAWSVAANYGYTF. For the CDR3, the DNA is TGTGCCTGGAGTGTAGCCGCTAACTATGGCTACACCTTC. Filled out from reference TRBV30 and TRBJ1-2, the complete variable domain reads SQTIHQWPATLVQPVGSPLSLECTVEGTSNPNLYWYRQAAGRGLQLLFYSVGIGQISSEVPQNLSASRPQDRQFILSSKKLLLSDSGFYLCAWSVAANYGYTFGSGTRLTVV.

The chain combines TRBV5-1 with TRBJ2-5; 11 nucleotides match TRBD2. V lost 4 bases and J lost 4; bases outside the gene matches: 9. The CDR3 covers 16 residues. Per germline, CDR1 SGHRS and CDR2 YFSETQ. The CDR3 DNA follows: TGCGCCAGCAGCACGGTCGGTAGCGGGGGGGTAGAGACCCAGTACTTC. It yields the protein CASSTVGSGGVETQYF.

The V and J genes are TRBV28 and TRBJ1-2, with 7 bases that match TRBD1. With V trimmed by 4 bases and J by 1 base, 3 bases remained unmatched. The CDR3 extends over 14 amino acids. Germline V gene sequence: CDR1 MDHEN, CDR2 SYDVKM. The CDR3 loop reads CASSSTGVNYGYTF. CDR3 sequence (DNA): TGTGCCAGCAGTTCAACAGGGGTTAACTATGGCTACACCTTC.

This clone has only one observation. The chain joins TRBV15 to TRBJ2-5, with a tentative D call TRBD1 (6 bases). CDR3 length: 13 amino acids. Looked up from germline, CDR1 is LNHNV and CDR2 is YYDKDF (reference sequence). Trimming pared 5 bases from V and 2 bases from J, leaving 9 bases between. CDR3 sequence: CATSGQFQETQYF. CDR3 nucleotides: TGTGCCACCAGCGGACAGTTTCAAGAGACCCAGTACTTC.